This TCR beta chain derives from a study of cytomegalovirus exposure and HLA in healthy donors. The CDR3 has 16 amino acids. Germline assignment: CDR1 KGHSH and CDR2 LQKENI. V gave up 3 bases and J gave up 8 bases; unmatched junction bases: 12. Primers included in the PCR were 60 Vbeta and 13 Jbeta primers. Sequencing was performed with immunoSEQ multiplex PCR; in TCRdb, only in-frame clones are kept and a portion is missing. The sample has a few hundred thousand clones; 70% to 90% are singletons. What was sequenced was PBMCs. This chain links TRBV18 with TRBJ1-2; TRBD1 matches 10 bases. This sequence was found in a man aged 30-40 years in good health and CMV-seronegative. The CDR3 DNA reads as TGTGCCAGCTCACCGTCGAAGGACAGGGGGATCGGGGGCTACACCTTC. Its translation: CASSPSKDRGIGGYTF.